This T cell receptor (beta chain) was sequenced during a study of CD8 T cells in ankylosing spondylitis. Findings of the study overall: Among TCR beta sequences, a motif of eight highly homologous variants appeared characteristic of ankylosing spondylitis blood.

This clonotype was observed a handful of times. The antigen remains unidentified. Per germline, CDR1 LGHDT and CDR2 YNNKEL (reference sequence). The CDR3 has 15 amino acids. Trimming removed 6 bases from V and 5 bases from J, with 19 bases in between. Each CDR3 protein gets one entry after TCRdb re-called the 5' RACE reads with MiXCR. The data hold fewer than 750,000 distinct CDR3 sequences, with 15% to 20% observed a single time. The sequencing input was blood, either unsorted or a sorted T cell fraction (not recorded which). This clonotype originated in a male donor with ankylosing spondylitis. This chain links TRBV3-1 with TRBJ2-5; D unresolved. CDR3 loop: CASSLRPSNSETQYF. Here the CDR3 DNA reads TGTGCCAGCAGTCTCAGGCCTTCTAACTCTGAGACCCAGTACTTC.